A selection of T cell receptor beta chains follows, all from one sample in a study of blood T cell repertoires in COVID-19. TCRdb's table, derived via immunoSEQ multiplex PCR, lists solely in-frame clones and lacks some. Of around 200,000 clones in the sample, 87% were seen once. Sequencing was done on a sample of PBMCs or T cells enriched from blood (not recorded which). The receptors here all came from a man aged 18 to 30 with acute COVID-19. CDR3s include the opening cysteine and the closing phenylalanine or tryptophan. A D gene is named only where the DNA matches it firmly. Clone size is stated in some rows and not others, as once, few, many or a class when expanded.

J	D	size	V	DNA	CDR3
TRBJ2-7	.	.	TRBV19	TGTGCCAGTAGTATAGGGGGCTCTTCCTACGAGCAGTACTTC	CASSIGGSSYEQYF
TRBJ2-7	TRBD2	once	TRBV2	TGTGCCAGCAGTTCCCGGACCGGACTAGCGGGAGGGCCGAACGAGCAGTACTTC	CASSSRTGLAGGPNEQYF
TRBJ2-2	.	once	TRBV19	TGTGCCAGTAGTCCCCTCCCAGGATTCTACACCGGGGAGCTGTTTTTT	CASSPLPGFYTGELFF
TRBJ1-1	.	.	TRBV7-2	TGTGCCAGCAGCTCCCTGCGTGTGATAACGAACACTGAAGCTTTCTTT	CASSSLRVITNTEAFF
TRBJ2-7	TRBD2	once	TRBV6-4	TGTGCCAGCAGAGCCCGAAAGACTAGCGGGAGGTACGAGCAGTACTTC	CASRARKTSGRYEQYF
TRBJ2-1	TRBD2	few	TRBV5-1	TGCGCCAGCAGCCCTAGGGGACTAGCGGGAAGTGATGAGCAGTTCTTC	CASSPRGLAGSDEQFF
TRBJ2-1	TRBD1	.	TRBV4-1	TGCGCCAGCAGCCAGGAGGGACAGGTTGTGCAGTTCTTC	CASSQEGQVVQFF
TRBJ1-2	.	.	TRBV5-1	TGCGCCACCCGACATGAGGGCGGCTATGGCTACACCTTC	CATRHEGGYGYTF
TRBJ2-7	.	.	TRBV27	TGTGCCAGCAGAGTAGGGGCTGACTCCTACGAGCAGTACTTC	CASRVGADSYEQYF
TRBJ1-2	.	.	TRBV4-1	TGCGCCAGCAGCCAAGATTTCCTCGTCTTGGGGGCGCCCGGTGGCTACACCTTC	CASSQDFLVLGAPGGYTF
TRBJ1-1	.	.	TRBV3-1/TRBV3-2	TGTGCCAGCAGCCAAGTCGGTGGGGCGAACACTGAAGCTTTCTTT	CASSQVGGANTEAFF
TRBJ2-7	TRBD1	.	TRBV28	TGTGCCAGCAGCCGCGCCTACAGGGGATTCTACGAGCAGTACTTC	CASSRAYRGFYEQYF
TRBJ2-7	.	.	TRBV18	TGTGCCAGCTCACCGAGGACACAGGACTACGAGCAGTACTTC	CASSPRTQDYEQYF
TRBJ1-1	.	.	TRBV5-1	TGCGCCAGCAGCCTTGGGGGGGCCCCTGAAGCTTTCTTT	CASSLGGAPEAFF
TRBJ1-2	TRBD1	.	TRBV25-1	TGTGCCAGCAGCCGGGACAGGGGGAACTATGGCTACACCTTC	CASSRDRGNYGYTF
TRBJ2-5	TRBD1	.	TRBV2	TGTGCCAGCAGTACCAGGACAGGGGAGTTCGAGACCCAGTACTTC	CASSTRTGEFETQYF
TRBJ2-1	.	.	TRBV27	TGTGCCAGCAGTTTCCCCGGACTTCCCAATGAGCAGTTCTTC	CASSFPGLPNEQFF
TRBJ2-7	.	.	TRBV12-5	TGTGCTAGTGGTTACGACTTTAGTCACGGTGGGGAGCAGTACTTC	CASGYDFSHGGEQYF
TRBJ1-1	.	.	TRBV7-6	TGTGCCAGCAGCTATATTGACGGAGAAGAAGCTTTCTTT	CASSYIDGEEAFF
TRBJ1-2	.	once	TRBV2	TGTGCCAGCAGTGGGTTCTGGACAGCCCAAGGTCGGGGCTACACCTTC	CASSGFWTAQGRGYTF
TRBJ2-7	.	.	TRBV15	TGTGCCACCAGCAGAGATAAAGGCGGGCCTCGGATGAACGAGCAGTACTTC	CATSRDKGGPRMNEQYF
TRBJ2-3	TRBD2	.	TRBV9	TGTGCCAGCAGCGTCTTACTAGCGGGGTACACAGATACGCAGTATTTT	CASSVLLAGYTDTQYF
TRBJ1-2	.	.	TRBV19	TGTGCCAGTAGTATAGATCGAGCTGGGCTCGGCGGCTACACCTTC	CASSIDRAGLGGYTF
TRBJ1-4	.	.	TRBV5-1	TGCGCCAGCAGCCGGGACATGTGGGAGGAAAAACTGTTTTTT	CASSRDMWEEKLFF
TRBJ2-1	.	.	TRBV6-5	TGTGCCAGCAGTTCAGGTGGGAGGTACAATGAGCAGTTCTTC	CASSSGGRYNEQFF
TRBJ1-1	.	.	TRBV3-1/TRBV3-2	TGTGCCAGCAGCCTACAGGGTTACACTGAAGCTTTCTTT	CASSLQGYTEAFF
TRBJ1-6	.	.	TRBV18	TGTGCCAGCTCACCCTCAAGATCGGGACACGATAATTCACCCCTCCACTTT	CASSPSRSGHDNSPLHF
TRBJ2-5	.	.	TRBV25-1	TGTGCCAGCAGTCAACGACAGAGTGAAGAATTAGAGACCCAGTACTTC	CASSQRQSEELETQYF
TRBJ2-7	TRBD1	.	TRBV28	TGTGCCAGCAGTTTAGGGGGACAGGGGCTATACGAGCAGTACTTC	CASSLGGQGLYEQYF
TRBJ2-7	TRBD1	.	TRBV5-4	TGTGCCAGCAGTCGACAGGGGGCTACCTACGAGCAGTACTTC	CASSRQGATYEQYF
TRBJ2-7	.	.	TRBV7-9	TGTGCCAGCAGCCCTCAAGGGGCTAGCGCTCACTTTCTCTACGAGCAGTACTTC	CASSPQGASAHFLYEQYF
TRBJ2-3	TRBD2	.	TRBV27	TGTGCCAGCAGTTTATCTTCACTAGCGGGAGGGCCCACAGATACGCAGTATTTT	CASSLSSLAGGPTDTQYF
TRBJ2-1	TRBD1	once	TRBV27	TGTGCCAGCAGTTTTAGAAGGGGGCGTGAGCAGTTCTTC	CASSFRRGREQFF
TRBJ2-5	.	.	TRBV18	TGTGCCAGCTCGCTGGCACAAGAGACCCAGTACTTC	CASSLAQETQYF
TRBJ2-2	.	.	TRBV24-1	TGTGCCACCAGTGATCCCGGGTCCAACACCGGGGAGCTGTTTTTT	CATSDPGSNTGELFF
TRBJ1-4	.	.	TRBV11-3	TGTGCCAGCAGCTTGCGGGAGCGTGAAAAACTGTTTTTT	CASSLREREKLFF
TRBJ2-7	.	.	TRBV7-2	TGTGCCAGCAGCTTAGTGGCTCGGCGGTCAACTAACTACGAGCAGTACTTC	CASSLVARRSTNYEQYF
TRBJ1-5	TRBD1	.	TRBV27	TGTGCCAGCGGGGGACAGATCAATCAGCCCCAGCATTTT	CASGGQINQPQHF
TRBJ2-3	.	.	TRBV7-3	TGTGCCAGCAGCTTAGCATTCTCGCTCCCATCTGGATTGGAGATTAGTACGCAGTATTTT	CASSLAFSLPSGLEISTQYF
TRBJ2-2	TRBD2	.	TRBV24-1	TGTGCCACCAGTGACCGGACTAGCGGGAGTTTAAACACCGGGGAGCTGTTTTTT	CATSDRTSGSLNTGELFF
TRBJ1-6	.	many	TRBV4-2	TGTGCCAGCAGCCAAGTCCGGGGAGACAATTCACCCCTCCACTTT	CASSQVRGDNSPLHF
TRBJ2-7	TRBD2	.	TRBV27	TGTGCCACCGGTCTAGGGAGGGCCTACGAGCAGTACTTC	CATGLGRAYEQYF
TRBJ1-5	.	once	TRBV7-9	TGTGCCAGCAGCTCTTCAGGTTCAAGCAATCAGCCCCAGCATTTT	CASSSSGSSNQPQHF
TRBJ2-4	TRBD1	few	TRBV3-1/TRBV3-2	TGTGCCAGCAGTTTCGCGACAGGGATATTAGCCAAAAACATTCAGTACTTC	CASSFATGILAKNIQYF